These 11 T cell receptor beta chains originate from one sample sequenced in a study of CD8 T cells in Susac syndrome. RNA was extracted with the RNeasy kit, and a quantity of about 0.5 to 1 ug was reverse transcribed using random hexamers. TCRdb re-called the immunoSEQ multiplex PCR reads with MiXCR, one entry per CDR3 protein. The sample lists some 180,000 distinct CDR3 sequences, approximately 94% seen once, with around 0.1% in the top ten. The sequenced sample was CD4+ T cells from PBMCs. The origin of the receptors is a human donor in good health.

The chain employs TRBV12-3 or TRBV12-4 and TRBJ2-1; the D gene is possibly TRBD1 (5 bases). This CDR3 is built from 15 residues. Trimming pared 2 bases from V and 3 bases from J, leaving 11 bases between. DNA for the CDR3: TGTGCCAGCAGTTTAAATGACAGAGACTACAATGAGCAGTTCTTC. The encoded protein is CASSLNDRDYNEQFF.

This clonotype has only a few counts. CDR3 DNA: TGTGCCAGCAGCTTGGCTAGAGGCCTGTCCGGGGAGCTGTTTTTT. This sequence encodes CASSLARGLSGELFF. The genes are TRBV5-4 and TRBJ2-2; D uncertain. CDR1 and CDR2 from the germline V gene are SGHNT and YYREEE (reference sequence). Trimming removed 0 bases from V and 6 bases from J, with 12 bases in between. This CDR3 is 15 amino acids long.

The gene calls are TRBV12-3 or TRBV12-4 and TRBJ1-2; a weak D match, TRBD1 (6 bases). The V end was cut by 1 base, the J end by 1 base, with 10 bases between. The CDR3 is 15 amino acids. CDR3 in amino acids: CASSLGTAYNYGYTF. CDR3 in DNA: TGTGCCAGCAGTTTAGGGACAGCTTATAACTATGGCTACACCTTC.

The V gene is TRBV10-3, the J gene TRBJ2-1; possible D gene TRBD2, 6 bases. Germline assignment: CDR1 ENHRY and CDR2 SYGVKD. This CDR3 region has 16 residues. V shed 3 bases and J shed 0 bases, with 12 bases lying between them. The CDR3 loop reads CAISDWRGSSYNEQFF. CDR3 DNA sequence: TGTGCCATCAGTGACTGGCGGGGTAGCTCCTACAATGAGCAGTTCTTC.

This chain links TRBV5-1 with TRBJ1-6; weak D call: TRBD1 (5 bases). CDR1 SGHRS and CDR2 YFSETQ come from the germline V gene. V lost 2 bases and J lost 8, with 11 bases in between. The CDR3 has 14 residues. The CDR3 is CASSFGGNDSPLHF. The CDR3 DNA reads as TGCGCCAGCAGCTTTGGGGGGAACGATTCACCCCTCCACTTT. The full variable domain, with the rest looked up from reference TRBV5-1 and TRBJ1-6, is KAGVTQTPRYLIKTRGQQVTLSCSPISGHRSVSWYQQTPGQGLQFLFEYFSETQRNKGNFPGRFSGRQFSNSRSEMNVSTLELGDSALYLCASSFGGNDSPLHFGNGTRLTVT.

The gene calls are TRBV20-1 and TRBJ2-7; 7 nucleotides agree with TRBD2. There are 17 residues in the CDR3. CDR1 DFQATT and CDR2 SNEGSKA come from the germline V gene (reference sequence). The ends lost 3 bases at V and 3 bases at J; junction bases unmatched: 17. This chain's CDR3 is CSASRLGRGEGGYEQYF. In DNA, the CDR3 is TGCAGTGCTAGCCGTCTAGGGAGGGGAGAAGGAGGCTACGAGCAGTACTTC.

The chain combines TRBV2 with TRBJ2-7; 7 nucleotides line up with TRBD2. Germline V gene data show CDR1 as SNHLY and CDR2 as FYNNEI. The CDR3 runs to 16 residues. Trimming took 0 bases from V and 2 from J; bases not matched to a gene: 7. The CDR3 coding sequence is TGTGCCAGCAGTGAAGCGCTTGGGGGGGTGACCTACGAGCAGTACTTC. As protein: CASSEALGGVTYEQYF.

The chain links TRBV19 to TRBJ2-3, with a possible D match to TRBD2 (6 bases). Per germline, CDR1 LNHDA and CDR2 SQIVND (reference sequence). This CDR3 contains 15 residues. V was trimmed by 8 bases and J by 1 base, leaving 16 bases between them. CDR3 sequence reads: CASGYGGLRTDTQYF. Written as DNA, the CDR3 is TGTGCCAGTGGTTACGGGGGACTTCGCACAGATACGCAGTATTTT.

The J gene is TRBJ1-2, the V gene TRBV5-1, with D perhaps TRBD1 (5 bases). This CDR3 contains 14 residues. V was clipped by 1 base and J by 2 bases, with 9 bases between them. CDR1 is SGHRS, CDR2 YFSETQ, per germline. The CDR3 nucleotides are TGCGCCAGCAGCTTGAGCCGGGGGAACTATGGCTACACCTTC. It encodes CASSLSRGNYGYTF.

The rearrangement joins TRBV28 to TRBJ1-2; 9 bases are shared with TRBD1. The V gene end was trimmed by 6 bases and the J gene end by 7 bases; junction bases not matched to a gene: 9. The CDR3 is 14 amino acids. Germline assignment: CDR1 MDHEN and CDR2 SYDVKM. The CDR3 is CASSDGDRVTGYTF. CDR3 in DNA: TGTGCCAGCAGCGATGGGGACAGGGTGACTGGCTACACCTTC.

This sequence joins TRBV19 and TRBJ1-5, with D possibly matching TRBD1 (6 bases). Germline CDR1 and CDR2: LNHDA and SQIVND (reference sequence). There are 15 residues in the CDR3. Deletions cut 8 bases from V and 4 bases from J, with 18 bases between. The CDR3 coding sequence is TGTGCCAGTGCCGCCGGGGGGGCCGTGAATCAGCCCCAGCATTTT. Protein product: CASAAGGAVNQPQHF.